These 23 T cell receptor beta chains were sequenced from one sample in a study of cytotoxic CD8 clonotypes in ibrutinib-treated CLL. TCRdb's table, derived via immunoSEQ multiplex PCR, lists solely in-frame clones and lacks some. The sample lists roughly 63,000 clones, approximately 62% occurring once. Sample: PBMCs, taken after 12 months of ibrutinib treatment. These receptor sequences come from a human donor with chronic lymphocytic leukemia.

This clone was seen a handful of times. CDR3: CASSPTPRNYGYTF. In nucleotides, the CDR3 is TGTGCCAGCAGCCCCACTCCAAGGAACTATGGCTACACCTTC. The chain recombines TRBV5-8 with TRBJ1-2, with D uncertain. This CDR3 is built from 14 residues. V lost 4 bases, J lost 2 bases, and 12 bases lay in between. From germline, CDR1 is SGHTS and CDR2 YDEGEE.

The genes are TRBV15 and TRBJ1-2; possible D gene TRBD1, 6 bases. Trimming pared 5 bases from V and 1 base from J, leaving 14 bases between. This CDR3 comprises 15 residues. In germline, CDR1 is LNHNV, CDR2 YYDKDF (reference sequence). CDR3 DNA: TGTGCCACCAGCGACCGATTAGGGGGTAACTATGGCTACACCTTC. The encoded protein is CATSDRLGGNYGYTF.

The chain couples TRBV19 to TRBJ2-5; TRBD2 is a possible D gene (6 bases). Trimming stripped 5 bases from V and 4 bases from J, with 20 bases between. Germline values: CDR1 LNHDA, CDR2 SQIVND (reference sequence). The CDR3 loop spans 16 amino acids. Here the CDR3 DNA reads TGTGCCAGTAGTCGGTTGGGGGGAGTTGGGGCAGAGACCCAGTACTTC. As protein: CASSRLGGVGAETQYF.

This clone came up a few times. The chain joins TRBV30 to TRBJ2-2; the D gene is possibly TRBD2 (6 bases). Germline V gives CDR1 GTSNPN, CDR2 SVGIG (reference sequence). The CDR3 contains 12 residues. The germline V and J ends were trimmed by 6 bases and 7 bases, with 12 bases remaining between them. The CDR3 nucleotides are TGTGCCTGTACCCAGGGAGGCGGGGAGCTGTTTTTT. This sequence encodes CACTQGGGELFF.

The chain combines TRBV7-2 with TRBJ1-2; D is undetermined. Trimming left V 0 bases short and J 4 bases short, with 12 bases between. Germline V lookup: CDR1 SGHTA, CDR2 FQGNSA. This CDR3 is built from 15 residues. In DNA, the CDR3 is TGTGCCAGCAGCTTAGCCACAGATCTCGGCTATGGCTACACCTTC. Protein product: CASSLATDLGYGYTF.

CDR3 residues: CASATWLAGGELFF. In nucleotides, the CDR3 is TGTGCCAGCGCCACGTGGCTAGCGGGAGGGGAGCTGTTTTTT. This chain connects TRBV28 to TRBJ2-2; 9 bases are a match to TRBD2. Unmatched junction bases numbered 9, after V lost 8 bases and J lost 8 bases. This CDR3 has 14 amino acids. Germline V gene lookup returns CDR1 MDHEN and CDR2 SYDVKM.

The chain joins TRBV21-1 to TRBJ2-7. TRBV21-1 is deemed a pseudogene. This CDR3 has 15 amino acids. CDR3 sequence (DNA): TGTGCCACCAAGCAACAGAAACTGGGGTACGACGAGCAGTACGTC. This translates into CATKQQKLGYDEQYV.

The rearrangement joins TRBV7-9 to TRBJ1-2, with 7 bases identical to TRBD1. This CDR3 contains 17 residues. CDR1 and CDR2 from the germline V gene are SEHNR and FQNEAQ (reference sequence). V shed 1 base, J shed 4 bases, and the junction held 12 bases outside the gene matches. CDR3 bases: TGTGCCAGCAGCTTAGGCACCGGGACAGCTTCTGCCTATGGCTACACCTTC. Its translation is CASSLGTGTASAYGYTF.

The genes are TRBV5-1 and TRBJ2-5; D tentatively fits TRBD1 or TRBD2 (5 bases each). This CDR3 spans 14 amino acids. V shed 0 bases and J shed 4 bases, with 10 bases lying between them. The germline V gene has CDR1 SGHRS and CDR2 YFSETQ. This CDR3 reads CASSLGGVLETQYF. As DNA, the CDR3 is TGCGCCAGCAGCTTGGGAGGGGTTCTAGAGACCCAGTACTTC.

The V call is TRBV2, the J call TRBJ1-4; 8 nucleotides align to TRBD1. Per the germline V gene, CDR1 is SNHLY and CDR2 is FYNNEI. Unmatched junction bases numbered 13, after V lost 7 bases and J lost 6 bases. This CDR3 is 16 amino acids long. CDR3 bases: TGTGCCAGCACCCTTCGCCCGGGACAGGTTGATGAAAAACTGTTTTTT. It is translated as CASTLRPGQVDEKLFF.

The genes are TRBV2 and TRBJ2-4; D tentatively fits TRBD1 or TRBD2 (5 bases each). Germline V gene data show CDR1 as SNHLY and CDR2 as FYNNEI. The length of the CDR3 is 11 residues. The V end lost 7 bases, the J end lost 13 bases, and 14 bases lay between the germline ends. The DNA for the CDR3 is TGTGCCAGCATCCGAGGGGAGCTACAGTACTTC. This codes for CASIRGELQYF.

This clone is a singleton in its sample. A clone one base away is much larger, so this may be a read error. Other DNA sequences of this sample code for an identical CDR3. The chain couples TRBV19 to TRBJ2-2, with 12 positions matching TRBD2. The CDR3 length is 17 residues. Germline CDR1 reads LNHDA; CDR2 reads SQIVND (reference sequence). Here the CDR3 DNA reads TGTGCCAGTACCGGACTAGCGGGGAGCGCGAACACCGGAGAGCTGTTTTTT. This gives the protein CASTGLAGSANTGELFF.

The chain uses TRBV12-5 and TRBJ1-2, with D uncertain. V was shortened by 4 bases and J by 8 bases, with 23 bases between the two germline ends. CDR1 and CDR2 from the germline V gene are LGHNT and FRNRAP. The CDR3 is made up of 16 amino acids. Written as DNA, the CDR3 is TGTGCTAGTGGTTCCACGGTATTGGGATGGGAAGAGGGCTACACCTTC. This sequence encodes CASGSTVLGWEEGYTF.

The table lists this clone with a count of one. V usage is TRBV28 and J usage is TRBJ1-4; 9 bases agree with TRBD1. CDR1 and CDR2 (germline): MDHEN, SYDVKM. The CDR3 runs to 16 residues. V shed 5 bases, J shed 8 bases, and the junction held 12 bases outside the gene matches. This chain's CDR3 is CASSNPGQGIGEKLFF. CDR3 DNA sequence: TGTGCCAGCAGTAACCCGGGACAGGGTATAGGGGAAAAACTGTTTTTT. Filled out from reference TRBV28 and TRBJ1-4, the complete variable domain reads DVKVTQSSRYLVKRTGEKVFLECVQDMDHENMFWYRQDPGLGLRLIYFSYDVKMKEKGDIPEGYSVSREKKERFSLILESASTNQTSMYLCASSNPGQGIGEKLFFGSGTQLSVL.

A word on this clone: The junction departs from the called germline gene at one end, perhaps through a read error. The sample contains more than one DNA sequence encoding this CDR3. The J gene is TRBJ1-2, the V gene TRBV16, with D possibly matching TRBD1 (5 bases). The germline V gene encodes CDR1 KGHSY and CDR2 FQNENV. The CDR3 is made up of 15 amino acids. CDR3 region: CASSPYAQGNYGYTF. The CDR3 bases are TGTGCCAGTAGCCCGTACGCCCAGGGAAACTATGGCTACACCTTC.

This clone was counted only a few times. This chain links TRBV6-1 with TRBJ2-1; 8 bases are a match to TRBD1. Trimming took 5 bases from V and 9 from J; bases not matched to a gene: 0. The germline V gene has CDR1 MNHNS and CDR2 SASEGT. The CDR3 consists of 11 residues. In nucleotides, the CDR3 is TGTGCCAGCAGTACAGGGGGTGAGCAGTTCTTC. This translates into CASSTGGEQFF.

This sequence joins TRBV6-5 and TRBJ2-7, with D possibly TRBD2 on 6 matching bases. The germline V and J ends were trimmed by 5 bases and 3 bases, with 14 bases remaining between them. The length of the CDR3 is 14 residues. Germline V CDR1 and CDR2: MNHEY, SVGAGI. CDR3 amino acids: CASSSGQPIYEQYF. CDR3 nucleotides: TGTGCCAGCAGTAGCGGGCAGCCAATCTACGAGCAGTACTTC.

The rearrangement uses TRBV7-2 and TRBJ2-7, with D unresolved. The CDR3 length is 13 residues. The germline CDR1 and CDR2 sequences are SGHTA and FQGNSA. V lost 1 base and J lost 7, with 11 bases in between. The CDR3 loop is CASSLVGMREQYF. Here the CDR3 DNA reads TGTGCCAGCAGCTTAGTGGGGATGAGAGAGCAGTACTTC.

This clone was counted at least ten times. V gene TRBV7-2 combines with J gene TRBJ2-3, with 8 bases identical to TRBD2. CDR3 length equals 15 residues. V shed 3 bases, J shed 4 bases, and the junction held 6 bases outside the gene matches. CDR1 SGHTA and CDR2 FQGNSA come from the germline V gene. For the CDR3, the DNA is TGTGCCAGCAGCTTTGCCAGCGGGGGCGCAGATACGCAGTATTTT. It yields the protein CASSFASGGADTQYF. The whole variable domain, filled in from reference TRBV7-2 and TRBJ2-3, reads GAGVSQSPSNKVTEKGKDVELRCDPISGHTALYWYRQSLGQGLEFLIYFQGNSAPDKSGLPSDRFSAERTGGSVSTLTIQRTQQEDSAVYLCASSFASGGADTQYFGPGTRLTVL.

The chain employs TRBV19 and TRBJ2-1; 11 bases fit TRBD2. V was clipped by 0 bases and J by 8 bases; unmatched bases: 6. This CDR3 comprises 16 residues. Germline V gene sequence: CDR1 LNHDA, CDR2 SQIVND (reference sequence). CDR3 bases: TGTGCCAGTAGTATAGATGATAGCGGGAGGGGCGATGAGCAGTTCTTC. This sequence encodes CASSIDDSGRGDEQFF.

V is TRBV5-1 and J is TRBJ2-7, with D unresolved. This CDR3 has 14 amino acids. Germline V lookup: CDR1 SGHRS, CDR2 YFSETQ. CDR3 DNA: TGTGCCAGCAGCGACGGCCCTTCTCCCTACGAGCAGTACGTC. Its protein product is CASSDGPSPYEQYV.

The CDR3 loop is CAWSKGLGSGNTIYF. The CDR3 DNA reads TGTGCCTGGAGTAAGGGGTTGGGATCTGGAAACACCATATATTTT. The chain recombines TRBV30 with TRBJ1-3, with D possibly being TRBD1 (5 bases). The CDR3 totals 15 residues. With 2 bases removed from V and 1 base from J, the gap between germline ends came to 12 bases. Germline loops: CDR1 GTSNPN, CDR2 SVGIG (reference sequence).

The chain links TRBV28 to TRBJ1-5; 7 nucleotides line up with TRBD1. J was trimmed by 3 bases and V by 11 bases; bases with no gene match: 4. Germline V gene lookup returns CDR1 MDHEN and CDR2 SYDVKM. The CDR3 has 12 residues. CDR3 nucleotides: TGTGCCGTACAGGGGAACAATCAGCCCCAGCATTTT. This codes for CAVQGNNQPQHF.